The 28 T cell receptor beta chains below were found in one sample sequenced in a study of blood T cells in healthy people across ages. Using a J-beta primer mix together with a sample-barcoded 5' primer, a second PCR was run for about 7 to 12 cycles. Each CDR3 protein gets one entry after TCRdb re-called the 5' RACE reads with MiXCR. The sample contains 500,000 to 550,000 distinct CDR3 sequences, less than 25% of which appear only once. The sample was also reused in another study, on T cells of mothers and their children.

Material for sequencing was blood. The receptor source for this set is a boy aged 5-17 years in good health.

The chain is built from TRBV6-6 and TRBJ2-1; D perhaps matches TRBD2 (5 bases). The ends were cut back, 0 bases at V and 8 bases at J, with 17 bases in the middle. The CDR3 loop spans 16 amino acids. Germline CDR1 is MNHNY and CDR2 is SVGAGI (reference sequence). CDR3 in amino acids: CASSYSERSLSDEQFF. The CDR3 DNA sequence: TGTGCCAGCAGTTACTCCGAGCGGTCCCTCAGTGATGAGCAGTTCTTC.

Concerning this clonotype: The junction shows a germline mismatch at one end, possibly a read error. The V gene is TRBV4-2, the J gene TRBJ2-5, with 12 bases fitting TRBD1. The J call could be wrong; TRBJ2-7 is a better fit for the DNA end. The CDR3 runs 16 residues. Germline-derived CDR1 and CDR2 are LGHNA and YNFKEQ. The CDR3 sequence: CASSQVGTGGSHEQYF. The CDR3 region has the DNA TGTGCCAGCAGCCAAGTTGGGACAGGGGGCTCCCACGAGCAGTACTTC.

This clonotype came up a few times. The CDR3 nucleotides read TGTGCCAGCAGTTTCATCAGGGGCACCAATCAGCCCCAGCATTTT. This sequence encodes CASSFIRGTNQPQHF. This chain links TRBV28 with TRBJ1-5, with D possibly matching TRBD1 (6 bases). V lost 3 bases, J lost 3 bases, and 12 bases lay in between. The length of the CDR3 is 15 residues. Germline V CDR1 and CDR2: MDHEN, SYDVKM.

The sample holds a few counts of this clonotype. This rearrangement joins TRBV5-5 to TRBJ2-7, with a possible D match to TRBD2 (6 bases). Trimming left V 1 base short and J 0 bases short, with 11 bases between. The CDR3 runs 15 residues. Germline values: CDR1 SGHKS, CDR2 YYEKEE (reference sequence). CDR3 bases: TGTGCCAGCAGCTTGAGTTCTAGCGCCTCCTACGAGCAGTACTTC. Protein product: CASSLSSSASYEQYF.

This clonotype has more than one count but fewer than ten. The chain links TRBV27 to TRBJ2-1; 8 nucleotides match TRBD1. The J call is in doubt because the DNA end fits TRBJ2-5 better. The CDR3 is 15 amino acids. Germline CDR1 is MNHEY and CDR2 is SMNVEV (reference sequence). In DNA form, the CDR3 reads TGTGCCAGCAGTCGGGGGACAGGTAAACAAGAGACCCAGTACTTC. This translates into CASSRGTGKQETQYF.

The chain combines TRBV29-1 with TRBJ1-1; D is uncertain. Deletions cut 4 bases from V and 1 base from J, with 7 bases between. The CDR3 runs to 12 residues. Per germline, CDR1 SQVTM and CDR2 ANQGSEA. The CDR3 DNA is TGCAGCGTTGCGAAGGGGAACACTGAAGCTTTCTTT. Its protein is CSVAKGNTEAFF.

The chain couples TRBV5-1 to TRBJ2-5; D not certain. CDR1 and CDR2 from the germline V gene are SGHRS and YFSETQ. This CDR3 is 13 amino acids long. With 0 bases removed from V and 3 bases from J, the gap between germline ends came to 6 bases. The DNA for the CDR3 is TGCGCCAGCAGCTTGGATATAGAAGAGACCCAGTACTTC. Translation gives CASSLDIEETQYF.

J is TRBJ2-3 and V is TRBV4-1; D gene unclear. Germline V gene lookup returns CDR1 MGHRA and CDR2 YSYEKL. V lost 0 bases, J lost 6 bases, and 7 bases lay in between. The CDR3 consists of 13 residues. The chain's CDR3 is CASSQDWADTQYF. The CDR3 DNA reads TGCGCCAGCAGCCAAGATTGGGCTGATACGCAGTATTTT.

This clonotype has a handful of counts. The chain employs TRBV25-1 and TRBJ1-5; TRBD1 is a possible D gene (5 bases). V was shortened by 1 base and J by 2 bases, with 12 bases between the two germline ends. The CDR3 spans 16 residues. In germline, CDR1 is MGHDK, CDR2 SYGVNS. CDR3 region: CASSEWGEKGNQPQHF. Here the CDR3 DNA reads TGTGCCAGCAGTGAATGGGGGGAAAAGGGCAATCAGCCCCAGCATTTT. Supplemented by reference TRBV25-1 and TRBJ1-5, the full variable domain reads EADIYQTPRYLVIGTGKKITLECSQTMGHDKMYWYQQDPGMELHLIHYSYGVNSTEKGDLSSESTVSRIRTEHFPLTLESARPSHTSQYLCASSEWGEKGNQPQHFGDGTRLSIL.

This chain joins TRBV6-2 or TRBV6-3 and TRBJ1-1; D is uncertain. Germline loops: CDR1 MNHEY, CDR2 SVGEGT. The CDR3 length is 14 residues. Trimming removed 2 bases from V and 5 bases from J, with 12 bases in between. The CDR3 DNA reads TGTGCCAGCAGTTACCCTGAGGCGAGTACTGAAGCTTTCTTT. Residues: CASSYPEASTEAFF.

Many counts were recorded for this clonotype. The chain joins TRBV27 to TRBJ1-3; D may be TRBD1 (6 bases). Trimming left V 4 bases short and J 1 base short, with 14 bases between. CDR1 and CDR2 (germline): MNHEY, SMNVEV (reference sequence). The CDR3 runs to 16 residues. The CDR3 bases are TGTGCCAGCAGTTATCAACAGGGACCATCTGGAAACACCATATATTTT. Its protein is CASSYQQGPSGNTIYF.

The table lists this clonotype with a few counts. The chain couples TRBV7-9 to TRBJ2-5, with D tentatively TRBD2 (5 bases). In germline, CDR1 is SEHNR, CDR2 FQNEAQ (reference sequence). V lost 3 bases and J lost 2, with 13 bases in between. CDR3 length equals 15 residues. CDR3 protein: CASSFGVTGQETQYF. The CDR3 nucleotides read TGTGCCAGCAGCTTCGGTGTAACGGGGCAAGAGACCCAGTACTTC.

The chain carries TRBV7-9 and TRBJ2-1, with no clear D. CDR3 length: 12 amino acids. The V gene lost 4 bases and the J gene lost 9 bases, with 10 bases spanning the gap. Looked up from germline, CDR1 is SEHNR and CDR2 is FQNEAQ (reference sequence). CDR3 amino acids: CASSSVSLEQFF. CDR3 nucleotides: TGTGCCAGCAGCTCAGTAAGCCTTGAGCAGTTCTTC.

The table lists this clonotype with a few counts. This chain uses TRBV7-9 with TRBJ2-1; D is possibly TRBD1 (5 bases). V shed 1 base and J shed 12 bases, with 16 bases lying between them. This CDR3 is 14 amino acids long. Germline V gene data show CDR1 as SEHNR and CDR2 as FQNEAQ (reference sequence). The chain's CDR3 is CASSLVGASLGQFF. DNA of the CDR3: TGTGCCAGCAGCTTAGTAGGGGCCTCCTTGGGGCAGTTCTTC. The full variable domain, completed using reference TRBV7-9 and TRBJ2-1, is DTGVSQNPRHKITKRGQNVTFRCDPISEHNRLYWYRQTLGQGPEFLTYFQNEAQLEKSRLLSDRFSAERPKGSFSTLEIQRTEQGDSAMYLCASSLVGASLGQFFGPGTRLTVL.

This clonotype was detected only a few times. The genes are TRBV29-1 and TRBJ1-2; D unresolved. V was shortened by 3 bases and J by 4 bases, with 12 bases between the two germline ends. CDR3 length equals 13 residues. Germline V gene lookup returns CDR1 SQVTM and CDR2 ANQGSEA. The CDR3 region is CSVEDTGSYGYTF. CDR3 DNA sequence: TGCAGCGTTGAGGATACGGGGTCCTATGGCTACACCTTC.

The chain combines TRBV21-1 with TRBJ2-7; TRBD2, the table's D call, lacks a check against the DNA. TRBV21-1 is labeled a pseudogene. The CDR3 consists of 16 residues. The CDR3 spells CASRGTSGRDHYEQYF. The CDR3 DNA is TGTGCCAGCAGGGGGACTAGCGGGAGAGACCACTACGAGCAGTACTTC.

The chain carries TRBV4-1 and TRBJ2-7; 10 positions match TRBD1. J gave up 3 bases and V 1 base, and 9 bases lay outside the gene matches. The CDR3 is 17 residues long. The germline V gene has CDR1 MGHRA and CDR2 YSYEKL. The CDR3, as DNA: TGCGCCAGCAGCCAAGTTTTCCGGGACAGGGGCTTCTACGAGCAGTACTTC. Residues: CASSQVFRDRGFYEQYF.

The chain couples TRBV21-1 to TRBJ2-3; the table's D call of TRBD1 was not tested on the DNA. TRBV21-1 is a pseudogene segment. The CDR3 has 17 amino acids. CDR3 in amino acids: CASSKTSGTAYTDTQYF. The CDR3 DNA sequence: TGTGCCAGCAGCAAAACTTCCGGGACAGCCTACACAGATACGCAGTATTTT.

The chain uses TRBV28 and TRBJ1-3; 7 bases are a match to TRBD1. CDR1 is MDHEN, CDR2 SYDVKM, per germline. This CDR3 has 20 amino acids. The junction had 23 bases not matched to a gene; V was cut back by 8 bases and J by 1 base. This chain's CDR3 is CASSVGNSKQGTGSGNTIYF. The CDR3, as DNA: TGTGCCAGCTCAGTTGGGAATTCTAAACAGGGGACTGGGTCTGGAAACACCATATATTTT.

Only a few counts were recorded for this clonotype. The chain joins TRBV28 to TRBJ2-7; 8 bases fit TRBD1. From germline, CDR1 is MDHEN and CDR2 SYDVKM. This CDR3 is 14 amino acids long. V lost 6 bases, J lost 1 base, and 5 bases stayed unmatched. CDR3 residues: CASSRQGLSYEQYF. CDR3 in DNA: TGTGCCAGCAGCAGACAGGGGCTTTCCTACGAGCAGTACTTC.

This clonotype was observed a handful of times. This sequence joins TRBV6-2 or TRBV6-3 and TRBJ2-7, with D perhaps TRBD1 or TRBD2 (6 bases each). In germline, CDR1 is MNHEY, CDR2 SVGEGT. The V end was cut by 1 base, the J end by 3 bases, with 16 bases between. The CDR3 contains 16 residues. The DNA for the CDR3 is TGTGCCAGCAGTTACTTCAGGGGCCTAGCGTTCTACGAGCAGTACTTC. The encoded protein is CASSYFRGLAFYEQYF.

As regards this clonotype: This may arise from a read error, as a much more abundant clone is one base away. CDR3 region: CSVEGTSGGTDTQYF. The CDR3 DNA is TGCAGCGTTGAGGGGACTAGCGGGGGCACAGATACGCAGTATTTT. The rearrangement uses TRBV29-1 and TRBJ2-3; TRBD2 matches 13 bases. There are 15 residues in the CDR3. The V segment lost 3 bases and the J segment 1 base; nucleotides outside the gene matches: 1. The germline CDR1 and CDR2 sequences are SQVTM and ANQGSEA.

This clonotype was seen a handful of times. J is TRBJ2-5 and V is TRBV20-1; 7 bases are a match to TRBD2. Near its end, the DNA agrees better with TRBJ2-1, so the J call may be wrong. This CDR3 comprises 15 residues. Looked up from germline, CDR1 is DFQATT and CDR2 is SNEGSKA (reference sequence). CDR3 sequence: CSAIKPGLPYNEQFF. Written as DNA, the CDR3 is TGCAGTGCTATCAAACCGGGACTACCTTACAATGAGCAGTTCTTC.

This clonotype was observed a few times. The J gene is TRBJ2-7, the V gene TRBV7-9; 8 positions agree with TRBD1. With 5 bases clipped from V and 0 bases from J, the junction kept 6 bases outside the gene matches. Germline lookup yields CDR1 SEHNR and CDR2 FQNEAQ (reference sequence). There are 15 residues in the CDR3. CDR3 region: CASSSGQGVSYEQYF. DNA for the CDR3: TGTGCCAGCAGCAGCGGACAGGGAGTCTCCTACGAGCAGTACTTC.

This clonotype has only a few counts. The V and J genes are TRBV12-3 or TRBV12-4 and TRBJ1-2; weak D call: TRBD1 (5 bases). This CDR3 region has 14 residues. The V end was cut by 3 bases, the J end by 4 bases, with 12 bases between. The CDR3 reads CASSLWGNPYGYTF. The CDR3 nucleotides read TGTGCCAGCAGTTTGTGGGGGAACCCCTATGGCTACACCTTC.

This chain links TRBV7-9 with TRBJ2-5, with 7 bases aligning to TRBD2. CDR1 and CDR2 (germline): SEHNR, FQNEAQ (reference sequence). This CDR3 spans 13 amino acids. The V gene end was trimmed by 3 bases and the J gene end by 5 bases; junction bases not matched to a gene: 3. For the CDR3, the DNA is TGTGCCAGCAGCTTGTACGGGGGGGAGACCCAGTACTTC. Residues: CASSLYGGETQYF. The variable domain in full, with the rest retrieved from reference TRBV7-9 and TRBJ2-5, is DTGVSQNPRHKITKRGQNVTFRCDPISEHNRLYWYRQTLGQGPEFLTYFQNEAQLEKSRLLSDRFSAERPKGSFSTLEIQRTEQGDSAMYLCASSLYGGETQYFGPGTRLLVL.

This clonotype was picked up a small number of times. At one end, the junction sequence differs from germline, possibly due to a read error. The chain links TRBV27 to TRBJ1-2; 8 positions agree with TRBD1. Germline V gene lookup returns CDR1 MNHEY and CDR2 SMNVEV (reference sequence). CDR3 length equals 15 residues. The CDR3 sequence: CVSSARQGPNYGYTF. CDR3 sequence (DNA): TGTGTCAGCAGTGCTAGACAGGGGCCTAACTATGGCTACACCTTC.

The V and J genes are TRBV27 and TRBJ2-1, with D perhaps TRBD2 (7 bases). The V and J ends lost 3 bases and 2 bases respectively, with 14 bases between them. In germline, CDR1 is MNHEY, CDR2 SMNVEV (reference sequence). This CDR3 has 16 amino acids. The CDR3: CASSFPGGGTYNEQFF. The CDR3 DNA follows: TGTGCCAGCAGTTTCCCGGGGGGCGGCACCTACAATGAGCAGTTCTTC.